Included here is one TCR beta chain sequence, with context. It may be a read error: a sequence one base away is much more abundant. The data belong to a study of tumor-infiltrating lymphocytes in primary liver carcinoma. Study-level information: All lesions had stage T1-T3 N0M0 and about 4.2 to 10 cm widths.

This CDR3 is built from 13 residues. Germline V lookup: CDR1 SGHRS, CDR2 YFSETQ. Co-extracting RNA and DNA was done with roughly 17-33 mg of unsorted bulk tissue as input. The input was about 500 ng total RNA; TCR beta cDNA was made from it with a constant-region primer. ARM-PCR was slightly modified, and three nested multiplex PCR rounds with it gave rise to the TCR beta libraries. Primers for the first two PCR rounds were TRBV1-TRBV30 forward primers and a C-beta reverse primer (roughly 10 cycles per round). TCRdb re-derived calls from the multiplex PCR reads in MiXCR, one entry per CDR3 protein. Here the sample spans roughly 120,000 distinct CDR3 sequences, nearly 70% being singletons.

The sequence was obtained from a woman aged 55-75 years with primary liver carcinoma and hepatitis B virus infection. The chain carries TRBV5-1 and TRBJ2-5; 8 bases map to TRBD1. The sequencing input was tumor-adjacent normal liver tissue. CDR3 residues: CTSSWGTGLTQYF. The DNA for the CDR3 is TGCACCAGCAGCTGGGGGACAGGACTGACCCAGTACTTC.